The present TCR beta chain was sequenced within a study of glioma-infiltrating T cells after dendritic cell vaccination (dated by TCRdb to about 2016). A note on the overall study: The cohort comprised about 15 glioblastoma patients from Phase I and II dendritic cell vaccination trials, 9 newly diagnosed and 6 with recurrent disease. Patients received autologous tumor lysate-pulsed dendritic cell vaccination between the early 2000s and the early 2010s. To make the vaccine, monocyte-derived dendritic cells were cultured for 6 to 7 days with IL-4 and GM-CSF and then pulsed overnight with autologous tumor lysate. Three intradermal dendritic cell vaccine injections were administered to patients at biweekly intervals in the arm below the axilla. In glioblastoma patients vaccinated with dendritic cells, deep sequencing of TCR beta CDR3 regions served to measure tumor-infiltrating lymphocyte content and to compare repertoires between tumor and blood. Survival after dendritic cell vaccination was correlated with TCR sequencing metrics, such as TIL content and the overlap between tumor and blood repertoires.

Using the immunoSEQ assay, TCRB CDR3 regions were amplified from 2 to 2.5 micrograms of genomic DNA, or from all available DNA when less than that was on hand. For multiplex PCR, 60 forward primers for TCR V beta segments and 13 reverse primers for J beta segments were used. To estimate reads per starting template, synthetic control templates were spiked into each sample at limiting dilution. Sequencing produced 87 bp reads on the Illumina HiSeq System. The original pipeline was this. PCR and sequencing errors were removed by merging closely related sequences with a nearest neighbor algorithm. TCR overlap was measured as the percentage of unique tumor TCR beta sequences also present in the same patient's peripheral blood. TCRdb carries this immuneACCESS record with in-frame sequences only. Its versions omit some clonotypes, under half of them owing to an unresolved V gene in the studies checked, with the rest unexplained. The V and J calls and the clone size are those of that table, but D and trimming were determined from the DNA. The sample table holds 55,000 to 75,000 clones, of which around 86% were seen once. Of the sample, 7.9% is held by the ten largest clones.

As regards this clone: Its cognate antigen has yet to be identified. Base qualities are not provided; no much larger clone lies one nucleotide away.

CDR1 and CDR2 were assigned from the germline V gene (reference sequence) as LNHDA and SQIVND. The CDR3 goes from the cysteine to the phenylalanine over 15 residues. Only CDR3 DNA remains: 45 bases, in frame from the first base. V and J are truncated by 5 bases and 4 bases respectively, leaving an intervening sequence of 16 bases. The study at large found these results: Longer time to progression and overall survival after dendritic cell vaccination were predicted by higher estimated pretreatment TIL content. No direct relationship between TCR clonality and survival was found, suggesting a diverse polyclonal response may matter. The three-group TCR overlap response model was characterized as speculative, and prospective validation of the model was stated to be required. The cohort was small and heterogeneous, with few patients having full blood and tumor sets and even fewer initial-recurrent tumor pairs.

Patients were selected for having adequate residual fresh-frozen tumor tissue and more than two years of available survival data. An isocitrate dehydrogenase mutation was not carried by any of the glioblastoma patients, although molecular status was otherwise variable. PBMC were collected before vaccination, two weeks after the third vaccination, and at tumor progression if progression occurred. Genomic DNA was extracted with the Qiagen DNeasy Blood extraction Kit. This TCR was recovered from a human donor with glioblastoma. Here the sequenced sample was blood, taken before dendritic cell vaccination. The chain employs TRBV19 and TRBJ2-3; matching of 7 bases hints at TRBD1 as the D gene. The nucleotide sequence reads TGTGCCAGTAGTGGAGGGACAGTGGCCGCAGATACGCAGTATTTT. Its coded protein is CASSGGTVAADTQYF.